The 3 T cell receptor beta chains listed next were all sequenced from one sample in a study of OX40 agonist ivuxolimab in advanced cancers. The method was immunoSEQ multiplex PCR; TCRdb's version includes in-frame clones alone and lacks a portion of them. The table has about 64,000 clones, approximately 84% seen once. The sequences come from CD4+ or CD8+ T cells sorted from blood, collected in a trial of the OX40 agonist ivuxolimab. All receptors come from an adult with an advanced solid tumor such as melanoma, head and neck, liver or kidney cancer.

The chain links TRBV15 to TRBJ2-1; D possibly uses TRBD1 or TRBD2 (5 bases each). V was pared by 7 bases and J by 0 bases, with 13 bases between. Germline lookup yields CDR1 LNHNV and CDR2 YYDKDF (reference sequence). This CDR3 region has 15 residues. The CDR3 sequence is CATNGDAPSYNEQFF. CDR3 in DNA: TGTGCCACCAACGGGGACGCTCCCTCCTACAATGAGCAGTTCTTC.

V gene TRBV5-1 combines with J gene TRBJ1-2; no clear D. The CDR3 is made up of 13 amino acids. Germline V lookup: CDR1 SGHRS, CDR2 YFSETQ. V was shortened by 5 bases and J by 1 base, with 9 bases between the two germline ends. CDR3 DNA sequence: TGCGCCAGCAGGGTACGAGGTAACTATGGCTACACCTTC. The encoded protein is CASRVRGNYGYTF. The whole variable domain, remainder taken from reference TRBV5-1 and TRBJ1-2, is KAGVTQTPRYLIKTRGQQVTLSCSPISGHRSVSWYQQTPGQGLQFLFEYFSETQRNKGNFPGRFSGRQFSNSRSEMNVSTLELGDSALYLCASRVRGNYGYTFGSGTRLTVV.

The chain has TRBV30 and TRBJ2-3, with TRBD2 as a possible D gene (6 bases). This CDR3 contains 14 residues. With 8 bases removed from V and 5 bases from J, the gap between germline ends came to 20 bases. Germline V gene sequence: CDR1 GTSNPN, CDR2 SVGIG (reference sequence). This chain's CDR3 is CAGGWLGEIDTQYF. For the CDR3, the DNA is TGTGCCGGGGGGTGGCTAGGTGAAATAGATACGCAGTATTTT. The full variable domain, its missing parts supplied by reference TRBV30 and TRBJ2-3, is SQTIHQWPATLVQPVGSPLSLECTVEGTSNPNLYWYRQAAGRGLQLLFYSVGIGQISSEVPQNLSASRPQDRQFILSSKKLLLSDSGFYLCAGGWLGEIDTQYFGPGTRLTVL.